Below are 11 T cell receptor beta chains sequenced from a single sample in a study of blood T cell repertoires in COVID-19. Using immunoSEQ multiplex PCR, the repertoire was profiled, and TCRdb retains in-frame clones only, with some absent. Here the sample spans approximately 350,000 clones, around 88% being singletons. Sequencing was done on a sample of peripheral blood. Source of these receptors: a man aged 25-40 years with active or convalescent COVID-19.

The rearrangement joins TRBV7-2 to TRBJ2-1, with 8 nucleotides matching TRBD2. There are 15 residues in the CDR3. With 5 bases clipped from V and 6 bases from J, the junction kept 9 bases outside the gene matches. The germline CDR1 and CDR2 sequences are SGHTA and FQGNSA. The CDR3 DNA reads TGTGCCAGCAGCCCTACTAGCGGCCAGGGCAATGAGCAGTTCTTC. Translation gives CASSPTSGQGNEQFF.

The J gene is TRBJ1-4, the V gene TRBV19; the match to TRBD1 covers 7 bases. The CDR3 totals 17 residues. In germline, CDR1 is LNHDA, CDR2 SQIVND (reference sequence). J was trimmed by 4 bases and V by 4 bases; bases with no gene match: 12. DNA of the CDR3: TGTGCCAGTAGTAGCCTAACAGGGGCCCCCTTTAATGAAAAACTGTTTTTT. Translated: CASSSLTGAPFNEKLFF.

V is TRBV13 and J is TRBJ1-1, with D uncertain. Trimming stripped 5 bases from V and 7 bases from J, with 8 bases between. CDR3 length: 11 residues. Germline CDR1 is PRHDT and CDR2 is FYEKMQ (reference sequence). CDR3 in DNA: TGTGCCAGCAGCCGGAGAAGTGAAGCTTTCTTT. It translates to CASSRRSEAFF.

For this clone: At the DNA level, this CDR3 is encoded by other sequences in the same sample as well. This chain links TRBV30 with TRBJ2-7; D gene unclear. Looked up from germline, CDR1 is GTSNPN and CDR2 is SVGIG (reference sequence). Between the trimmed V and J ends, which lost 0 bases and 3 bases, there was a span of 3 bases. This CDR3 spans 11 amino acids. Here the CDR3 reads CAWSVRYEQYF. Written as DNA, the CDR3 is TGTGCCTGGAGTGTCCGCTACGAGCAGTACTTC.

Comments on this clone: At the DNA level, this CDR3 is encoded by other sequences in the same sample as well. The chain is built from TRBV18 and TRBJ1-1; D remains unclear. The V end lost 1 base, the J end lost 2 bases, and 5 bases lay between the germline ends. Germline V gives CDR1 KGHSH, CDR2 LQKENI. This CDR3 is built from 13 residues. The CDR3 nucleotides read TGTGCCAGCTCACCACGAGCTAACACTGAAGCTTTCTTT. Translating gives CASSPRANTEAFF.

The chain links TRBV23-1 to TRBJ2-3; D unresolved. TRBV23-1 is an open reading frame whose function is uncertain. V shed 3 bases and J shed 3 bases, with 7 bases lying between them. The CDR3 extends over 13 amino acids. Here the CDR3 reads CASSQRRTDTQYF. In nucleotides, the CDR3 is TGCGCCAGCAGTCAGAGGCGGACAGATACGCAGTATTTT.

This clone was recorded once. The rearrangement links TRBV24-1 to TRBJ2-3, with 7 bases matching TRBD1. With 10 bases clipped from V and 0 bases from J, the junction kept 12 bases outside the gene matches. The CDR3 runs to 16 residues. From germline, CDR1 is KGHDR and CDR2 SFDVKD. This CDR3 reads CATETGLGDSTDTQYF. The CDR3 DNA sequence: TGTGCCACGGAGACAGGGTTAGGAGATAGCACAGATACGCAGTATTTT.

This chain joins TRBV5-1 and TRBJ1-1; 7 bases are a match to TRBD1. This CDR3 has 15 residues. V shed 4 bases and J 0 bases; nucleotides not matched to a gene: 6. CDR1 is SGHRS and CDR2 is YFSETQ in the germline V gene. CDR3: CASSVTGTVNTEAFF. CDR3 nucleotide sequence: TGCGCCAGCAGCGTCACCGGGACAGTGAACACTGAAGCTTTCTTT.

The chain combines TRBV29-1 with TRBJ2-5; 9 positions match TRBD2. Germline CDR1 reads SQVTM; CDR2 reads ANQGSEA. The CDR3 has 18 amino acids. V was clipped by 8 bases and J by 1 base; unmatched bases: 20. In DNA, the CDR3 is TGCAGCCCCCCCCGGCCACCCTATAGCGGGGGCCTCCAAGAGACCCAGTACTTC. Its protein product is CSPPRPPYSGGLQETQYF.

The gene calls are TRBV3-1 (or the pseudogene TRBV3-2) and TRBJ2-7; D uncertain. Trimming shortened V by 5 bases and J by 0 bases, and 11 bases separated the two germline ends. The CDR3 sequence is 14 residues long. In germline, CDR1 is LGHDT, CDR2 YNNKEL (reference sequence). The DNA of the CDR3 is TGTGCCAGCAGCTTGACACTTACCTCCTACGAGCAGTACTTC. The encoded protein is CASSLTLTSYEQYF.

This clone occurred once. The chain combines TRBV11-2 with TRBJ1-2; TRBD1 matches 9 bases. The CDR3 length is 15 residues. J lost 8 bases, V lost 3 bases, and 10 bases had no gene match. Germline V gene sequence: CDR1 SGHAT, CDR2 FQNNGV. In DNA, the CDR3 is TGTGCCAGCAGCTTGGACAGGGGTGCCTGGGGCGGCTACACCTTC. Encoded protein: CASSLDRGAWGGYTF.